The 27 T cell receptor beta chains in this list originate from one sample, sequenced in a study of PD-1 blockade in classical Hodgkin lymphoma. Each and every patient relapsed after autologous stem cell transplantation, and patients got differing brentuximab vedotin exposure. The protocol was immunoSEQ multiplex PCR, while the TCRdb copy is restricted to in-frame clones and leaves out a portion. This table has about 110,000 clones, about 88% appearing once. Sample: peripheral blood mononuclear cells (PBMCs), taken before the second cycle of nivolumab. These receptors were taken from a human donor with classical Hodgkin lymphoma.

The chain employs TRBV6-1 and TRBJ1-2, with D maybe TRBD1 (5 bases). V was trimmed by 5 bases and J by 8 bases, leaving 15 bases between them. In germline, CDR1 is MNHNS, CDR2 SASEGT. The CDR3 is 13 amino acids. CDR3: CASSSDTRGGYTF. The CDR3 DNA sequence: TGTGCCAGCAGTTCCGACACGAGGGGCGGCTACACCTTC.

The chain couples TRBV5-8 to TRBJ1-3; D gene unclear. CDR1 is SGHTS and CDR2 is YDEGEE in the germline V gene. The CDR3 is made up of 16 amino acids. Trimming took 0 bases from V and 0 from J, leaving 10 bases between them. In nucleotides, the CDR3 is TGTGCCAGCAGCTTGGGCCCGCACAACTCTGGAAACACCATATATTTT. Its translation: CASSLGPHNSGNTIYF.

The chain carries TRBV15 and TRBJ2-3; D gene ambiguous. Germline CDR1 reads LNHNV; CDR2 reads YYDKDF (reference sequence). CDR3 length equals 12 residues. V dropped 3 bases and J dropped 8 bases, with 9 bases sitting between them. In DNA, the CDR3 is TGTGCCACCAGCAGCCCCCGTGGTACGCAGTATTTT. It encodes CATSSPRGTQYF.

The chain has TRBV30 and TRBJ1-4; 7 positions match TRBD1. CDR1 is GTSNPN, CDR2 SVGIG, per germline (reference sequence). The trim removed 2 bases at V and 2 bases at J, leaving 5 bases unmatched. The CDR3 is made up of 15 amino acids. The CDR3 loop reads CAWSFMTGTNEKLFF. The CDR3 bases are TGTGCCTGGAGTTTTATGACAGGGACTAATGAAAAACTGTTTTTT.

The chain is built from TRBV5-5 and TRBJ2-2; a weak D match, TRBD2 (5 bases). Germline V gene data show CDR1 as SGHKS and CDR2 as YYEKEE (reference sequence). The CDR3 runs 15 residues. Trimming took off 4 bases at V and 5 bases at J, with 15 bases between the two ends. Here the CDR3 reads CASSLGPWETGELFF. As DNA, the CDR3 is TGTGCCAGCAGCCTTGGGCCGTGGGAGACCGGGGAGCTGTTTTTT.

The J gene is TRBJ2-7, the V gene TRBV10-1, with 11 bases aligning to TRBD1. The germline CDR1 and CDR2 sequences are WNHNN and SYGVQD (reference sequence). The CDR3 spans 17 residues. V lost 3 bases and J lost 1; bases outside the gene matches: 8. CDR3 loop: CASSDRPGQGGSYEQYF. CDR3 DNA sequence: TGCGCCAGCAGTGACCGGCCGGGACAGGGGGGTTCCTACGAGCAGTACTTC.

The V call is TRBV2, the J call TRBJ1-2; no definite D call. Trimming pared 4 bases from V and 4 bases from J, leaving 10 bases between. The CDR3 spans 13 residues. Germline V lookup: CDR1 SNHLY, CDR2 FYNNEI. CDR3 protein: CASSVHKSYGYTF. CDR3 nucleotide sequence: TGTGCCAGCAGTGTTCACAAATCCTATGGCTACACCTTC.

This sequence joins TRBV14 and TRBJ2-7, with D possibly TRBD2 on 6 matching bases. The CDR3 sequence is 13 residues long. The germline V gene has CDR1 SGHDN and CDR2 FVKESK. Trimming stripped 4 bases from V and 9 bases from J, with 16 bases between. In DNA form, the CDR3 reads TGTGCCAGCAGCCGCGGGACGTCGAGTGTGCAGTACTTC. This translates into CASSRGTSSVQYF.

The V gene is TRBV18, the J gene TRBJ1-5, with TRBD1 as a possible D gene (5 bases). Trimming cost V 2 bases and J 0 bases, with 14 bases left between them. Germline CDR1 and CDR2: KGHSH and LQKENI. The CDR3 has 17 amino acids. CDR3 residues: CASSPKGIQGSNQPQHF. CDR3 coding DNA: TGTGCCAGCTCACCAAAGGGCATTCAGGGTAGCAATCAGCCCCAGCATTTT.

This sequence joins TRBV6-1 and TRBJ2-1; a weak D match, TRBD1 (6 bases). The CDR3 is made up of 12 amino acids. V gave up 1 base and J gave up 15 bases, with 13 bases separating them. The germline V gene encodes CDR1 MNHNS and CDR2 SASEGT. As DNA, the CDR3 is TGTGCCAGCAGTGAAGACAGGGTGGGAATGTTCTTC. It specifies CASSEDRVGMFF.

Turning to this clone: The junction and the germline gene differ at one end; a read error may be behind it. The rearrangement links TRBV6-5 to TRBJ1-5; 7 bases map to TRBD1. The germline gives CDR1 MNHEY, CDR2 SVGAGI. The CDR3 consists of 15 residues. This CDR3 is CASSYSRDRNQSQHF. The CDR3, as DNA: TGTGCCAGCAGTTACTCCCGGGACAGAAATCAGTCCCAGCATTTT.

The rearrangement uses TRBV5-1 and TRBJ2-3; D not resolved. There are 13 residues in the CDR3. Germline-derived CDR1 and CDR2 are SGHRS and YFSETQ. V lost 2 bases to trimming and J lost 3 bases, with 7 bases between them. CDR3 sequence reads: CASSLWVTDTQYF. The CDR3 nucleotides read TGCGCCAGCAGCTTATGGGTAACAGATACGCAGTATTTT.

This clone appeared once. The chain carries TRBV14 and TRBJ1-3; D remains unclear. Germline V gene sequence: CDR1 SGHDN, CDR2 FVKESK. The V and J ends lost 3 bases and 0 bases respectively, with 3 bases between them. The CDR3 has 13 residues. The CDR3 DNA is TGTGCCAGCAGCCAGAGCTCTGGAAACACCATATATTTT. Translation: CASSQSSGNTIYF. The entire variable domain, with the rest obtained from reference TRBV14 and TRBJ1-3, is as follows: EAGVTQFPSHSVIEKGQTVTLRCDPISGHDNLYWYRRVMGKEIKFLLHFVKESKQDESGMPNNRFLAERTGGTYSTLKVQPAELEDSGVYFCASSQSSGNTIYFGEGSWLTVV.

This chain connects TRBV6-5 to TRBJ1-2; D might be TRBD1 (6 bases). The CDR3 extends over 15 amino acids. V lost 1 base, J lost 3 bases, and 12 bases lay in between. CDR1 is MNHEY, CDR2 SVGAGI, per germline. This CDR3 reads CASSYLARGDYGYTF. Written as DNA, the CDR3 is TGTGCCAGCAGTTACTTGGCCAGGGGAGACTATGGCTACACCTTC.

The J gene is TRBJ2-5, the V gene TRBV30; 10 bases are a match to TRBD2. CDR1 GTSNPN and CDR2 SVGIG come from the germline V gene (reference sequence). The CDR3 has 13 amino acids. V gave up 1 base and J gave up 5 bases; unmatched junction bases: 1. The CDR3: CAWSGGLAETQYF. CDR3 DNA sequence: TGTGCCTGGAGTGGGGGACTAGCGGAGACCCAGTACTTC.

This rearrangement joins TRBV14 to TRBJ2-3; the D is unclear. This CDR3 contains 13 residues. Germline V gene lookup returns CDR1 SGHDN and CDR2 FVKESK. V was clipped by 1 base and J by 9 bases, with 11 bases between them. The CDR3 DNA reads as TGTGCCAGCAGCCAAGCTTTGTTAAGAACGCAGTATTTT. This sequence encodes CASSQALLRTQYF.

The rearrangement joins TRBV2 to TRBJ1-4; D is uncertain. Trimming shortened V by 6 bases and J by 6 bases, and 14 bases separated the two germline ends. CDR3 size: 14 residues. Germline CDR1 and CDR2: SNHLY and FYNNEI. The CDR3 loop is CASRAGIMDEKLFF. DNA for the CDR3: TGTGCCAGCAGGGCAGGTATTATGGATGAAAAACTGTTTTTT. The full variable domain, its missing parts supplied by reference TRBV2 and TRBJ1-4, is EPEVTQTPSHQVTQMGQEVILRCVPISNHLYFYWYRQILGQKVEFLVSFYNNEISEKSEIFDDQFSVERPDGSNFTLKIRSTKLEDSAMYFCASRAGIMDEKLFFGSGTQLSVL.

The V gene is TRBV7-9, the J gene TRBJ1-1; no reliable D call. CDR1 is SEHNR and CDR2 is FQNEAQ in the germline V gene (reference sequence). The CDR3 totals 14 residues. Trimming stripped 7 bases from V and 0 bases from J, with 12 bases between. The CDR3 DNA follows: TGTGCCAGCAACAAACCCCTCATGAACACTGAAGCTTTCTTT. Protein: CASNKPLMNTEAFF.

The rearrangement links TRBV4-2 to TRBJ2-2; D could derive from TRBD1 or TRBD2 (6 bases each). CDR1 and CDR2 (germline): LGHNA, YNFKEQ. Trimming removed 3 bases from V and 4 bases from J, with 12 bases in between. This CDR3 is 15 amino acids long. The CDR3 sequence is CASSQGGHLTGELFF. CDR3 sequence (DNA): TGTGCCAGCAGCCAGGGGGGACATCTCACCGGGGAGCTGTTTTTT.

The chain employs TRBV7-6 and TRBJ2-7, with 7 bases identical to TRBD1. Trimming at V came to 6 bases and at J to 6 bases, leaving 8 bases not matched to a gene. There are 13 residues in the CDR3. Per germline, CDR1 SGHVS and CDR2 FNYEAQ. CDR3 region: CASSKQGIGEQYF. The CDR3 DNA follows: TGTGCCAGCAGTAAACAGGGGATAGGCGAGCAGTACTTC.

The chain joins TRBV2 to TRBJ2-3; perhaps TRBD1 as D (6 bases). Germline lookup yields CDR1 SNHLY and CDR2 FYNNEI. This CDR3 contains 15 residues. The V and J ends lost 7 bases and 1 base respectively, with 15 bases between them. CDR3 protein: CASTRTVTRTDTQYF. The CDR3 nucleotides are TGTGCCAGCACCAGGACAGTCACCCGCACAGATACGCAGTATTTT.

The genes are TRBV28 and TRBJ1-3; D remains ambiguous. V was shortened by 3 bases and J by 1 base, with 10 bases between the two germline ends. The CDR3 is 15 amino acids. The germline V gene has CDR1 MDHEN and CDR2 SYDVKM. As DNA, the CDR3 is TGTGCCAGCAGTTTGGATACGGCGTCTGGAAACACCATATATTTT. Protein: CASSLDTASGNTIYF. Full variable domain (rest looked up from reference TRBV28 and TRBJ1-3): DVKVTQSSRYLVKRTGEKVFLECVQDMDHENMFWYRQDPGLGLRLIYFSYDVKMKEKGDIPEGYSVSREKKERFSLILESASTNQTSMYLCASSLDTASGNTIYFGEGSWLTVV.

In its sample, this clone was seen a few times. The chain uses TRBV19 and TRBJ2-3; TRBD2 might be the D (6 bases). Trimming left V 3 bases short and J 4 bases short, with 14 bases between. Germline CDR1 is LNHDA and CDR2 is SQIVND (reference sequence). The CDR3 extends over 15 amino acids. The CDR3 nucleotides are TGTGCCAGTAGTATTCTGGCGGGAAGGGCAGATACGCAGTATTTT. This codes for CASSILAGRADTQYF.

The rearrangement links TRBV4-1 to TRBJ2-1, with 10 bases matching TRBD2. CDR1 and CDR2 from the germline V gene are MGHRA and YSYEKL. J lost 2 bases, V lost 1 base, and 2 bases had no gene match. CDR3 size: 16 residues. In nucleotides, the CDR3 is TGCGCCAGCAGCCAAGGGAGCGGGAGGGCCTACAATGAGCAGTTCTTC. Protein product: CASSQGSGRAYNEQFF.

The chain combines TRBV6-5 with TRBJ2-3; 11 nucleotides line up with TRBD2. After removal of 6 bases from V and 3 bases from J, the junction contained 2 bases not matched to a gene. Germline V gives CDR1 MNHEY, CDR2 SVGAGI. The CDR3 consists of 14 residues. CDR3 loop: CASRGLAVTDTQYF. In DNA, the CDR3 is TGTGCCAGCAGGGGACTAGCGGTTACAGATACGCAGTATTTT.

The chain joins TRBV6-1 to TRBJ1-2, with unresolved D. The germline V gene encodes CDR1 MNHNS and CDR2 SASEGT. The V end was cut by 4 bases, the J end by 8 bases, with 11 bases between. The CDR3 is 12 amino acids. Written as DNA, the CDR3 is TGTGCCAGCAGTGCCTCGAAGGACGGCTACACCTTC. Its translation is CASSASKDGYTF.

This clone appeared once. This chain uses TRBV14 with TRBJ1-3; D is possibly TRBD1 (5 bases). Trimming removed 4 bases from V and 0 bases from J, with 19 bases in between. The CDR3 is 18 amino acids. Germline loops: CDR1 SGHDN, CDR2 FVKESK. CDR3 in DNA: TGTGCCAGCAGCCTGCACCTACCCCGGAGGGGCTCTGGAAACACCATATATTTT. This gives the protein CASSLHLPRRGSGNTIYF. Combining the CDR3 with reference TRBV14 and TRBJ1-3 gives the whole variable domain EAGVTQFPSHSVIEKGQTVTLRCDPISGHDNLYWYRRVMGKEIKFLLHFVKESKQDESGMPNNRFLAERTGGTYSTLKVQPAELEDSGVYFCASSLHLPRRGSGNTIYFGEGSWLTVV.